The rows below give T cell receptor beta chains drawn from one sample of a study of shared clonotypes between healthy human individuals. The repertoire was sequenced with immunoSEQ multiplex PCR; TCRdb's copy has only in-frame clones and lacks some. The data show about 450,000 clones, roughly three quarters seen once. Sequencing input: PBMCs. These receptors all stem from a woman in her thirties or forties in good health. Some clones in this sample may be carry-over from other donors' samples. Each CDR3 is given with its conserved first and last residue. The D gene is left open where the match is weak. The size entry is marked missing in some rows and otherwise reads once, few, many or a size class.

>-|TRBV28|TRBJ1-1|-|12
TGTGCCAGCACCTTACTAGGGGCTGAAGCTTTCTTT
CASTLLGAEAFF
>-|TRBV7-2|TRBJ2-6|-|16
TGTGCCAGCAGGTTACTAAGGTCTACTGGGGCCAACGTCCTGACTTTC
CASRLLRSTGANVLTF
>-|TRBV28|TRBJ1-5|TRBD1|15
TGTGCCAGCAGTTTATTAACAGGGGGGGATCAGCCCCAGCATTTT
CASSLLTGGDQPQHF
>once|TRBV18|TRBJ2-2|-|14
TGTGCCAGCTCACAACCCAGTCTAGGCGGGGAGCTGTTTTTT
CASSQPSLGGELFF
>-|TRBV28|TRBJ2-3|TRBD2|17
TGTGCCAGTAACTGGTTGGGGACTAGCGGGAGCACAGATACGCAGTATTTT
CASNWLGTSGSTDTQYF
>once|TRBV5-6|TRBJ2-7|-|18
TGTGCCAGCAGCTTGGGGCGGGATTTCCCCTCGGGCCCCTACGAGCAGTACTTC
CASSLGRDFPSGPYEQYF
>once|TRBV28|TRBJ2-2|-|13
TGTGCCAGCATCCAGCGGGACACCGGGGAGCTGTTTTTT
CASIQRDTGELFF
>-|TRBV18|TRBJ2-1|-|13
TGTGCCAGCTCACCAAGGAGGGGGGATGAGCAGTTCTTC
CASSPRRGDEQFF
>-|TRBV4-2|TRBJ1-1|TRBD1|15
TGTGCCAGCAGCCGCGATACAGGGGGTTGGACTGAAGCTTTCTTT
CASSRDTGGWTEAFF
>-|TRBV6-5|TRBJ2-5|TRBD1|16
TGTGCCAGCAGTTACGCCCGAGGACAGGGTATAGAGACCCAGTACTTC
CASSYARGQGIETQYF
>-|TRBV2|TRBJ2-7|-|15
TGTGCCAGCAGTGATTGGGGCAGGAGCTCCTACGAGCAGTACTTC
CASSDWGRSSYEQYF
>-|TRBV7-2|TRBJ2-3|-|15
TGTGCCAGCAGCTTAGGGCCGGCGCTAGGAGATACGCAGTATTTT
CASSLGPALGDTQYF
>-|TRBV2|TRBJ2-1|TRBD2|15
TGTGCCAGCAGTCCGGGACTAGCGGATTACAATGAGCAGTTCTTC
CASSPGLADYNEQFF
>-|TRBV6-4|TRBJ2-5|TRBD2|13
TGTGCCAGCAGTGAGCGGGAGACGGAGACCCAGTACTTC
CASSERETETQYF
>-|TRBV30|TRBJ1-6|-|15
TGTGCCTGGAGCCTTGGCCCGGGGGGGAGTTCACCCCTCCACTTT
CAWSLGPGGSSPLHF
>-|TRBV27|TRBJ2-1|-|14
TGTGCCTCCCTCCCCCGGCAGGGCTACAATGAGCAGTTCTTC
CASLPRQGYNEQFF
>-|TRBV27|TRBJ2-7|-|16
TGTGCCAGCAGCACTATTCGGGACCCGCCCTACTACGAGCAGTACTTC
CASSTIRDPPYYEQYF
>-|TRBV5-1|TRBJ1-1|-|13
TGCGCCAGCAGCTTGGCCGGATTTTCTGAAGCTTTCTTT
CASSLAGFSEAFF
>once|TRBV2|TRBJ1-4|-|15
TGTGCCAGCAGTGGTCCGGGAGCCCCTAATGAAAAACTGTTTTTT
CASSGPGAPNEKLFF
>-|TRBV28|TRBJ1-5|-|12
TGTGCCAGCAGTTTGTTGAAGGACAACCAGCATTTT
CASSLLKDNQHF